This entry concerns a single TCR beta chain. The CDR3 has 14 amino acids. The germline V and J ends were trimmed by 5 bases and 0 bases, with 11 bases remaining between them. Germline V CDR1 and CDR2: GTSNPN, SVGIG (reference sequence). This sample was taken from a study of cytomegalovirus exposure and HLA in healthy donors. PCR amplification relied on 60 Vbeta primers (plus 13 Jbeta primers). Clones were sequenced by immunoSEQ multiplex PCR, and TCRdb holds only the in-frame ones, with some missing. The sample lists about 140,000 clones, about 61% occurring once. The source of this sequence is a male donor in good health and CMV-seronegative. The specimen was PBMCs. The V gene is TRBV30, the J gene TRBJ1-5; no reliable D call. CDR3 amino acids: CAWARGHSNQPQHF. CDR3 coding DNA: TGTGCCTGGGCTCGAGGTCATAGCAATCAGCCCCAGCATTTT.